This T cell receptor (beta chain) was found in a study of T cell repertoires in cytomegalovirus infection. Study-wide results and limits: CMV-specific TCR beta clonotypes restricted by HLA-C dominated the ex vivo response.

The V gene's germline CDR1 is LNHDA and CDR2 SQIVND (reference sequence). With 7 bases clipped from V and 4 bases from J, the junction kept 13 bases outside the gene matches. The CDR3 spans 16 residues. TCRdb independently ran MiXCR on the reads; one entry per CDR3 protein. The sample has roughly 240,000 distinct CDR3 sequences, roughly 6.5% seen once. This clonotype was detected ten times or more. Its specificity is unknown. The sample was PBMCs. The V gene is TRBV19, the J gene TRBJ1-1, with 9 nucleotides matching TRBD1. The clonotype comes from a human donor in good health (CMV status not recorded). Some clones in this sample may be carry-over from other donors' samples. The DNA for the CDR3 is TGTGCCAGTATCCCCTCTTCACAGGGGGCTAGCACTGAAGCTTTCTTT. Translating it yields CASIPSSQGASTEAFF.